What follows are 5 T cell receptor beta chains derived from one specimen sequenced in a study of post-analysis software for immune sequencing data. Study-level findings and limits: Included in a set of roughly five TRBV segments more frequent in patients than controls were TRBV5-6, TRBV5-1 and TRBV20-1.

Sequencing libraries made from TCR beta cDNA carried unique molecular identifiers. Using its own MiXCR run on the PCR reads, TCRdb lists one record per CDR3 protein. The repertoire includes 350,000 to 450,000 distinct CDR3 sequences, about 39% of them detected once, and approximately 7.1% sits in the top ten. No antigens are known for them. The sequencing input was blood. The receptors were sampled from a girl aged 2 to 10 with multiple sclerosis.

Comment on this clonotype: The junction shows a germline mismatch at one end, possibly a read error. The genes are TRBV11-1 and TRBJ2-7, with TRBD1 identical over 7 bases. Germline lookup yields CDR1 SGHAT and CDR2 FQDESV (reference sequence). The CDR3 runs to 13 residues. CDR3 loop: CAGSSDRVYEQYF. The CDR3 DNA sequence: TGTGCCGGCAGCTCCGACAGGGTCTACGAGCAGTACTTC.

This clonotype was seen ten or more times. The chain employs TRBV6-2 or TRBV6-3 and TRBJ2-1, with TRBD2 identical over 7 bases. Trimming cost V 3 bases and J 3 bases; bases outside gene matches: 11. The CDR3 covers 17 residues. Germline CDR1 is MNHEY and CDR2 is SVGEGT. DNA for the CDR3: TGTGCCAGCAGTTATCTGTCTGGGACTACCATCTACAATGAGCAGTTCTTC. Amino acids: CASSYLSGTTIYNEQFF.

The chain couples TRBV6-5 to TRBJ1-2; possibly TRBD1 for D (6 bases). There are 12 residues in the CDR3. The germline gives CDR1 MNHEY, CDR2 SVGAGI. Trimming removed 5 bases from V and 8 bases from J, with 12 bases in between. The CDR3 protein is CASSSGGAGYTF. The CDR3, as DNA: TGTGCCAGCAGTAGCGGGGGCGCCGGCTACACCTTC.

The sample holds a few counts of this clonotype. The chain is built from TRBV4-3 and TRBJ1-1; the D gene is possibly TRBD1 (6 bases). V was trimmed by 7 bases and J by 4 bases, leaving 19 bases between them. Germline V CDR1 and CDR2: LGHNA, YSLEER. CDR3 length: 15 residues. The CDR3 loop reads CASITQLGGPTEAFF. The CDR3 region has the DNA TGCGCCAGCATCACCCAGCTGGGGGGCCCCACTGAAGCTTTCTTT.

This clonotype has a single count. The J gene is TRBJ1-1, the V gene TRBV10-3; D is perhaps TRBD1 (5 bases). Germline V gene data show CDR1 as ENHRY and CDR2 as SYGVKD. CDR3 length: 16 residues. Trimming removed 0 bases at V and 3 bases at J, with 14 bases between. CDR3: CAISESYSIRDTEAFF. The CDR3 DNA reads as TGTGCCATCAGTGAGTCGTATTCTATCAGGGACACTGAAGCTTTCTTT.